Following are 24 T cell receptor beta chains from one sample sequenced in a study of blood T cell repertoires in COVID-19. Data came from immunoSEQ multiplex PCR; TCRdb stores just in-frame clones and leaves some out. The sample has about 86,000 clones, around four fifths seen once. Sequenced input: peripheral blood. These receptors all stem from a man aged 45-65 years with acute or convalescent COVID-19.

J is TRBJ2-7 and V is TRBV30, with TRBD1 matching over 11 bases. The CDR3 consists of 17 residues. The ends lost 2 bases at V and 0 bases at J; junction bases unmatched: 9. Germline assignment: CDR1 GTSNPN and CDR2 SVGIG (reference sequence). The CDR3 nucleotides are TGTGCCTGGAGTCCACCCGGACAGGGGGCAAGCTCCTACGAGCAGTACTTC. Its protein product is CAWSPPGQGASSYEQYF. Combining the CDR3 with reference TRBV30 and TRBJ2-7 gives the whole variable domain SQTIHQWPATLVQPVGSPLSLECTVEGTSNPNLYWYRQAAGRGLQLLFYSVGIGQISSEVPQNLSASRPQDRQFILSSKKLLLSDSGFYLCAWSPPGQGASSYEQYFGPGTRLTVT.

This clone was counted only a few times. V is TRBV4-3 and J is TRBJ2-7; 12 bases line up with TRBD2. The CDR3 contains 18 residues. Germline V gene sequence: CDR1 LGHNA, CDR2 YSLEER. V lost 0 bases, J lost 5 bases, and 11 bases stayed unmatched. The CDR3 nucleotides are TGCGCCAGCAGCCAAGATCCCCCGACGACTAGCGGGGGAGACGAGCAGTACTTC. Encoded protein: CASSQDPPTTSGGDEQYF.

The CDR3 region is CASSSLAGGGETQYF. The CDR3 region has the DNA TGTGCCAGCAGCTCCCTAGCGGGAGGGGGAGAGACCCAGTACTTC. This sequence joins TRBV7-9 and TRBJ2-5; TRBD2 agrees at 12 bases. CDR1 and CDR2 from the germline V gene are SEHNR and FQNEAQ (reference sequence). J gave up 4 bases and V 4 bases, and 4 bases lay outside the gene matches. CDR3 length equals 15 residues.

The V call is TRBV5-1, the J call TRBJ2-5; 9 nucleotides line up with TRBD1. Germline V gives CDR1 SGHRS, CDR2 YFSETQ. CDR3 size: 14 residues. V shed 1 base, J shed 5 bases, and the junction held 3 bases outside the gene matches. The chain's CDR3 is CASSLNRGQETQYF. CDR3 DNA sequence: TGCGCCAGCAGCTTGAACAGGGGGCAGGAGACCCAGTACTTC. Combining the CDR3 with reference TRBV5-1 and TRBJ2-5 gives the whole variable domain KAGVTQTPRYLIKTRGQQVTLSCSPISGHRSVSWYQQTPGQGLQFLFEYFSETQRNKGNFPGRFSGRQFSNSRSEMNVSTLELGDSALYLCASSLNRGQETQYFGPGTRLLVL.

The chain carries TRBV19 and TRBJ2-1, with D tentatively TRBD2 (5 bases). CDR3 size: 13 residues. V was trimmed by 5 bases and J by 7 bases, leaving 12 bases between them. CDR1 LNHDA and CDR2 SQIVND come from the germline V gene (reference sequence). As DNA, the CDR3 is TGTGCCAGTAGTCCGCCTGGGGAGAATGAGCAGTTCTTC. It specifies CASSPPGENEQFF. The entire variable domain, with the rest obtained from reference TRBV19 and TRBJ2-1, is as follows: DGGITQSPKYLFRKEGQNVTLSCEQNLNHDAMYWYRQDPGQGLRLIYYSQIVNDFQKGDIAEGYSVSREKKESFPLTVTSAQKNPTAFYLCASSPPGENEQFFGPGTRLTVL.

The chain couples TRBV6-5 to TRBJ2-1, with TRBD2 identical over 8 bases. Germline V gene sequence: CDR1 MNHEY, CDR2 SVGAGI. The CDR3 runs to 15 residues. V gave up 2 bases and J gave up 8 bases; unmatched junction bases: 8. CDR3 sequence (DNA): TGTGCCAGCAGTTACCGAGCGGGAGCGCTAGATGAGCAGTTCTTC. It specifies CASSYRAGALDEQFF.

This chain joins TRBV7-8 and TRBJ1-2, with 9 bases lining up with TRBD1. Germline trimming cut 5 bases from V and 8 bases from J; bases unmatched to any gene: 15. There are 16 residues in the CDR3. Per germline, CDR1 SGHVS and CDR2 FQNEAQ. CDR3 sequence: CASSKRRQGDLGGYTF. In nucleotides, the CDR3 is TGTGCCAGCAGCAAGCGCCGACAGGGGGATCTAGGCGGCTACACCTTC. The whole variable domain, remainder taken from reference TRBV7-8 and TRBJ1-2, is GAGVSQSPRYKVAKRGQDVALRCDPISGHVSLFWYQQALGQGPEFLTYFQNEAQLDKSGLPSDRFFAERPEGSVSTLKIQRTQQEDSAVYLCASSKRRQGDLGGYTFGSGTRLTVV.

The V and J genes are TRBV7-2 and TRBJ2-5; the match to TRBD2 covers 9 bases. This CDR3 spans 14 amino acids. Trimming at V came to 4 bases and at J to 5 bases, leaving 5 bases not matched to a gene. The germline V gene encodes CDR1 SGHTA and CDR2 FQGNSA. The CDR3 bases are TGTGCCAGCAGCTCGGGACTAGCCCTGGAGACCCAGTACTTC. As protein: CASSSGLALETQYF.

The chain uses TRBV19 and TRBJ2-6; D remains unclear. V lost 6 bases and J lost 4, with 4 bases in between. CDR1 is LNHDA, CDR2 SQIVND, per germline (reference sequence). CDR3 length equals 12 residues. The CDR3 DNA sequence: TGTGCCAGTAGCCCGGGGGCCAACGTCCTGACTTTC. As protein: CASSPGANVLTF.

V gene TRBV9 combines with J gene TRBJ2-3, with 8 nucleotides matching TRBD1. CDR3 size: 16 residues. V was pared by 0 bases and J by 4 bases, with 7 bases of the junction left unmatched. In germline, CDR1 is SGDLS, CDR2 YYNGEE. The CDR3 spells CASSVAAPGGPDTQYF. Here the CDR3 DNA reads TGTGCCAGCAGCGTAGCTGCCCCAGGGGGCCCAGATACGCAGTATTTT.

The chain links TRBV19 to TRBJ1-1, with 9 bases aligning to TRBD1. V was pared by 1 base and J by 4 bases, with 7 bases of the junction left unmatched. Per the germline V gene, CDR1 is LNHDA and CDR2 is SQIVND (reference sequence). This CDR3 comprises 16 residues. Here the CDR3 reads CASSIVWPTGGTEAFF. The CDR3 nucleotides are TGTGCCAGTAGTATAGTTTGGCCGACAGGGGGCACTGAAGCTTTCTTT.

V is TRBV20-1 and J is TRBJ2-7, with D possibly being TRBD1 (6 bases). Germline-derived CDR1 and CDR2 are DFQATT and SNEGSKA (reference sequence). The CDR3 has 13 residues. Between the trimmed V and J ends, which lost 3 bases and 2 bases, there was a span of 11 bases. For the CDR3, the DNA is TGCAGTGCTAGTAAAGGGGGAGCCTACGAGCAGTACTTC. Its protein product is CSASKGGAYEQYF.

This chain uses TRBV19 with TRBJ1-1, with D hard to call. Trimming cost V 10 bases and J 3 bases, with 15 bases left between them. This CDR3 comprises 13 residues. CDR1 is LNHDA, CDR2 SQIVND, per germline (reference sequence). The DNA for the CDR3 is TGTGCCACCTCGCGGTCGAGTCACACTGAAGCTTTCTTT. Protein: CATSRSSHTEAFF.

The rearrangement joins TRBV5-6 to TRBJ2-5; TRBD1 might be the D (6 bases). The V end lost 4 bases, the J end lost 5 bases, and 12 bases lay between the germline ends. Germline V gene sequence: CDR1 SGHDT, CDR2 YYEEEE. The CDR3 runs to 13 residues. For the CDR3, the DNA is TGTGCCAGCAGCCAGGGACACGGGGAGACCCAGTACTTC. Protein sequence: CASSQGHGETQYF.

The chain combines TRBV10-3 with TRBJ1-6; a weak D match, TRBD1 (5 bases). Per germline, CDR1 ENHRY and CDR2 SYGVKD. Trimming took off 3 bases at V and 0 bases at J, with 12 bases between the two ends. This CDR3 contains 17 residues. This CDR3 is CAISDGGSSSYNSPLHF. The CDR3 nucleotides are TGTGCCATCAGTGATGGGGGGTCGAGCTCCTATAATTCACCCCTCCACTTT.

The chain is built from TRBV29-1 and TRBJ2-3, with D possibly being TRBD1 (5 bases). Germline V gives CDR1 SQVTM, CDR2 ANQGSEA. V shed 8 bases and J shed 4 bases, with 13 bases lying between them. This CDR3 region has 12 residues. The CDR3 loop is CSPQGDSDTQYF. CDR3 coding DNA: TGCAGCCCCCAGGGCGACTCAGATACGCAGTATTTT.

The chain joins TRBV28 to TRBJ1-1, with 8 bases aligning to TRBD1. This CDR3 has 16 amino acids. With V trimmed by 4 bases and J by 1 base, 8 bases remained unmatched. Germline values: CDR1 MDHEN, CDR2 SYDVKM. In DNA form, the CDR3 reads TGTGCCAGCAGTTCTCTTCTACAGGGGGGGAACACTGAAGCTTTCTTT. This gives the protein CASSSLLQGGNTEAFF.

The V call is TRBV5-1, the J call TRBJ1-3, with 7 positions matching TRBD1. CDR1 SGHRS and CDR2 YFSETQ come from the germline V gene. The CDR3 runs 18 residues. V trimming: 0 bases; J trimming: 3 bases; junction bases outside the gene matches: 12. Here the CDR3 reads CASSLGGAQGVLGNTIYF. The DNA of the CDR3 is TGCGCCAGCAGCTTGGGAGGAGCGCAGGGGGTCCTTGGAAACACCATATATTTT. Supplemented by reference TRBV5-1 and TRBJ1-3, the full variable domain reads KAGVTQTPRYLIKTRGQQVTLSCSPISGHRSVSWYQQTPGQGLQFLFEYFSETQRNKGNFPGRFSGRQFSNSRSEMNVSTLELGDSALYLCASSLGGAQGVLGNTIYFGEGSWLTVV.

The rearrangement joins TRBV5-1 to TRBJ1-1; 7 nucleotides align to TRBD1. Trimming at V came to 4 bases and at J to 4 bases, leaving 7 bases not matched to a gene. Per germline, CDR1 SGHRS and CDR2 YFSETQ. The CDR3 covers 14 residues. The CDR3 spells CASSHGDRATEAFF. In DNA, the CDR3 is TGCGCCAGCAGCCATGGCGACAGGGCCACTGAAGCTTTCTTT.

The chain carries TRBV6-4 and TRBJ2-3; D might be TRBD1 (5 bases). CDR3 size: 15 residues. V was shortened by 4 bases and J by 1 base, with 12 bases between the two germline ends. In germline, CDR1 is MRHNA, CDR2 SNTAGT. The DNA of the CDR3 is TGTGCCAGCAGTGGCAGGGTAGTCGGCACAGATACGCAGTATTTT. Residues: CASSGRVVGTDTQYF.

This clone was counted at least ten times. The rearrangement uses TRBV6-2 or TRBV6-3 and TRBJ2-2, with 9 bases matching TRBD1. CDR3 length: 16 residues. CDR1 is MNHEY, CDR2 SVGEGT, per germline. The V segment lost 1 base and the J segment 5 bases; nucleotides outside the gene matches: 5. The CDR3 nucleotides read TGTGCCAGCAGTTACTACGGGACAGGGTATACCGGGGAGCTGTTTTTT. Translating gives CASSYYGTGYTGELFF.

The V and J genes are TRBV2 and TRBJ2-7, with 7 bases that match TRBD2. The trim removed 7 bases at V and 7 bases at J, leaving 13 bases unmatched. Germline V gene data show CDR1 as SNHLY and CDR2 as FYNNEI. The CDR3 is 14 amino acids. In DNA, the CDR3 is TGTGCCAGCAAAAACCCCAGCGGGAACGGGGAGCAGTACTTC. Protein sequence: CASKNPSGNGEQYF.

The chain recombines TRBV5-1 with TRBJ1-1; D may be TRBD1 (5 bases). CDR1 and CDR2 from the germline V gene are SGHRS and YFSETQ. The CDR3 sequence is 13 residues long. The germline V and J ends were trimmed by 3 bases and 3 bases, with 9 bases remaining between them. CDR3 sequence (DNA): TGCGCCAGCAGCTGGCGGGGGGACACTGAAGCTTTCTTT. Its protein is CASSWRGDTEAFF.

This rearrangement joins TRBV21-1 to TRBJ2-3; TRBD2 is the table's D call, not checked against the DNA. TRBV21-1 constitutes a pseudogene. There are 12 residues in the CDR3. The CDR3 bases are TGTGCCAGCTGGTGGCGCGGAGATACGCAGTATTTT. Protein sequence: CASWWRGDTQYF.